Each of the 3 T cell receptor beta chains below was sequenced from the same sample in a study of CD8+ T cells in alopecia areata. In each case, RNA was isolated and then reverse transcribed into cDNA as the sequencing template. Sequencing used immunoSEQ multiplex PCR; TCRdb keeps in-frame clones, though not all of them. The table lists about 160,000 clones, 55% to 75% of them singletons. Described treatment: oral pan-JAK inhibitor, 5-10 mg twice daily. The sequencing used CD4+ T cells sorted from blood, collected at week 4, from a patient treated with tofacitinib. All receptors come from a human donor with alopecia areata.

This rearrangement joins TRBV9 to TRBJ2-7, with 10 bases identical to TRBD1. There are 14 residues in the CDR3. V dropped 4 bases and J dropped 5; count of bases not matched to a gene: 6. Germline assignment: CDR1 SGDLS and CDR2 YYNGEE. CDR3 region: CASSIQGQGHEQYF. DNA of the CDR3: TGTGCCAGCAGCATCCAGGGACAGGGGCACGAGCAGTACTTC.

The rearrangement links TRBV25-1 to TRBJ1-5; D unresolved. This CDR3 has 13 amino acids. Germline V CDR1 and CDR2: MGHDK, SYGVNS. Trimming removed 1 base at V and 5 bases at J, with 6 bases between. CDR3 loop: CASSELGHQPQHF. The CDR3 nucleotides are TGTGCCAGCAGTGAATTGGGTCATCAGCCCCAGCATTTT.

CDR3 DNA: TGTGCCAGCAGTTACTTTCCGGGACCGAGCTCCTACGAGCAGTACTTC. It translates to CASSYFPGPSSYEQYF. The rearrangement joins TRBV6-5 to TRBJ2-7; D may match TRBD1 or TRBD2 (5 bases each). The CDR3 extends over 16 amino acids. The V gene lost 1 base and the J gene lost 0 bases, with 13 bases spanning the gap. Germline assignment: CDR1 MNHEY and CDR2 SVGAGI.